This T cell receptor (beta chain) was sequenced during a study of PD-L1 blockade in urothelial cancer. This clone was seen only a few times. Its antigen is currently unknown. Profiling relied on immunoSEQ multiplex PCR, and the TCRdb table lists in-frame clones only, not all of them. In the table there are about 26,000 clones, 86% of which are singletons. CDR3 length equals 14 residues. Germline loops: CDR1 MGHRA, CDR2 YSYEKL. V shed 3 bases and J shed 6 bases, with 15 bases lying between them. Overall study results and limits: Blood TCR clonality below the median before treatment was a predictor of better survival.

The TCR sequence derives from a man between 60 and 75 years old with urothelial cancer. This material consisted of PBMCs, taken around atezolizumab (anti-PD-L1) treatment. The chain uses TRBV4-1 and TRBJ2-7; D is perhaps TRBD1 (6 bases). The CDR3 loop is CASSQLTGTREQYF. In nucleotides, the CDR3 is TGCGCCAGCAGCCAGCTCACAGGGACCCGCGAGCAGTACTTC.